Listed below are T cell receptor beta chains from one sample, sequenced in a study of vaccination and CD4 T cells after COVID-19. TCRdb processed the PCR reads anew with MiXCR; each CDR3 protein has one entry. The data show roughly 13,000 distinct CDR3 sequences, with 45% to 70% seen just once and about 8.8% held by the top ten. Which antigens these TCRs recognize remains unknown. The sample in question was CD4+ T cells from blood, cultured in vitro, obtained before SARS-CoV-2 vaccination. Receptor source: a human donor who had recovered from COVID-19. The CDR3 runs from the conserved cysteine through the conserved F or W. Not every row has a clone size; where given, it reads once, few, many or a size class.

abundance	v_gene	j_gene	CDR3aa
NA	TRBV6-5	TRBJ1-6	CASSLAGGSYNSPLHF
few	TRBV7-2	TRBJ2-7	CASSLVRAYEQYF
NA	TRBV12-3/TRBV12-4	TRBJ1-2	CASSPGTGMIRYTF
once	TRBV6-5	TRBJ2-3	CASSYGGGHSTDTQYF
NA	TRBV12-3/TRBV12-4	TRBJ2-7	CASSRGGYEQYF
NA	TRBV11-3	TRBJ1-1	CASSLWPAEAFF
NA	TRBV7-6	TRBJ2-7	CASSRTAGTTYEQYF
NA	TRBV20-1	TRBJ2-1	CSATTSGRASYNEQFF
NA	TRBV20-1	TRBJ2-1	CSAIPYNEQFF
NA	TRBV25-1	TRBJ1-1	CASSVPMGSNTEAFF
medium-sized	TRBV6-5	TRBJ1-2	CASSSETGNGGYTF
NA	TRBV7-2	TRBJ1-5	CASRKTQDQPQHF
NA	TRBV7-9	TRBJ1-2	CASSAPSTGNYGYTF
NA	TRBV7-2	TRBJ1-6	CASSLAIGGTSSYNSPLHF